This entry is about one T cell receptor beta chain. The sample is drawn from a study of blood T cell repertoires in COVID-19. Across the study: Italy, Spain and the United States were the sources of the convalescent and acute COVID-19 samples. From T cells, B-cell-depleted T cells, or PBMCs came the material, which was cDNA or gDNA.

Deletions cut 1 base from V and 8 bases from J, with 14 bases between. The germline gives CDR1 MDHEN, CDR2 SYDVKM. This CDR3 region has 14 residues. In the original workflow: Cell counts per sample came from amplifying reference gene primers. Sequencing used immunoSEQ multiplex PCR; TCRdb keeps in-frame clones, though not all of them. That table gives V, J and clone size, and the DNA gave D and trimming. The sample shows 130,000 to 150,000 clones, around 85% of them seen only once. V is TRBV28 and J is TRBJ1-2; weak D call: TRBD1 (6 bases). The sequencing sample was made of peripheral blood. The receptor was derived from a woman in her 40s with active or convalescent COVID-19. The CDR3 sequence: CASSLSWGQEGYTF. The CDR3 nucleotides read TGTGCCAGCAGTTTATCTTGGGGGCAGGAAGGCTACACCTTC.